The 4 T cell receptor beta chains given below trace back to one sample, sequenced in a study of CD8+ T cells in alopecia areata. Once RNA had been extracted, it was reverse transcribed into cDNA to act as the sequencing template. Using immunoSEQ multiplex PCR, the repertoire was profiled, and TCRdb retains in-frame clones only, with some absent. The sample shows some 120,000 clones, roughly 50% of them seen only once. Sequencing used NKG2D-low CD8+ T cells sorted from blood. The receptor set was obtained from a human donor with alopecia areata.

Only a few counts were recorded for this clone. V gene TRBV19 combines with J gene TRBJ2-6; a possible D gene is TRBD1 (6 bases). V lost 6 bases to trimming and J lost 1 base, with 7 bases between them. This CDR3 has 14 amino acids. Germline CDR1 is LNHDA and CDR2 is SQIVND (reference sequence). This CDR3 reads CASSQGSGANVLTF. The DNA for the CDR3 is TGTGCCAGTAGCCAGGGGTCTGGGGCCAACGTCCTGACTTTC.

CDR3 coding DNA: TGTGCCTGGAGCGAGGGACAGCCAGATACGCAGTATTTT. This translates into CAWSEGQPDTQYF. V is TRBV30 and J is TRBJ2-3; 7 nucleotides line up with TRBD1. The length of the CDR3 is 13 residues. Per germline, CDR1 GTSNPN and CDR2 SVGIG (reference sequence). V trimming: 3 bases; J trimming: 4 bases; junction bases outside the gene matches: 4.

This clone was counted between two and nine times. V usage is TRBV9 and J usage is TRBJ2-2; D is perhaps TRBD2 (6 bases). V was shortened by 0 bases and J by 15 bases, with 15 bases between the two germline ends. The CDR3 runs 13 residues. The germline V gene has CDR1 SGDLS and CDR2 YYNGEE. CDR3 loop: CASSVGNRGSMFF. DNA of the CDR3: TGTGCCAGCAGCGTAGGGAACCGGGGGTCGATGTTTTTT. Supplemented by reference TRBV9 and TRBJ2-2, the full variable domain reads DSGVTQTPKHLITATGQRVTLRCSPRSGDLSVYWYQQSLDQGLQFLIQYYNGEERAKGNILERFSAQQFPDLHSELNLSSLELGDSALYFCASSVGNRGSMFFGEGSRLTVL.

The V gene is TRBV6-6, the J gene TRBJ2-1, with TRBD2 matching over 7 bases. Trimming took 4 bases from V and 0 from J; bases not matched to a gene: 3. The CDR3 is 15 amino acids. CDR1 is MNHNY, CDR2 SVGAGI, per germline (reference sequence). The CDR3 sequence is CASSSSGDSYNEQFF. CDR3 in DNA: TGTGCCAGCAGTTCGAGCGGGGACTCCTACAATGAGCAGTTCTTC.